One T cell receptor (beta chain) is described in this entry. Antigen: not known. The source of the sample is a study of blood T cells in healthy people across ages. A J-beta primer mix and a sample-barcoded 5' primer were used in a second PCR of roughly 6 to 11 cycles. TCRdb passed the 5' RACE reads through MiXCR, listing each CDR3 protein once. Of 950,000 to 1,200,000 distinct CDR3 sequences listed, roughly two fifths are singletons. Regarding the study as a whole: Considered underestimates were the diversity estimates obtained from one million T cells. It was the long-lived donors that had more naive CD4+ cells and higher diversity than aged donors.

The CDR3 totals 11 residues. Germline CDR1 reads MNHEY; CDR2 reads SMNVEV (reference sequence). Trimming took off 10 bases at V and 2 bases at J, with 8 bases between the two ends. Material: blood. The sequence was obtained from a man between 18 and 29 years old in good health. The chain combines TRBV27 with TRBJ2-5; D remains unclear. CDR3 in DNA: TGTGCCACTCCCAGGCAAGAGACCCAGTACTTC. It encodes CATPRQETQYF.